This entry concerns a single T cell receptor beta chain. The record originates from a study of blood T cell repertoires in COVID-19. Overall study context: Donors in the United States, Italy and Spain gave samples during acute or convalescent COVID-19. T cells, B-cell-depleted T cells, or PBMCs supplied cDNA or gDNA.

Repertoires were generated with immunoSEQ multiplex PCR, while TCRdb's copy carries only in-frame clones and drops some. The profile covers some 180,000 clones, with around 80% appearing a single time and around 19% taken by the ten largest. Looked up from germline, CDR1 is SGHRS and CDR2 is YFSETQ. V was trimmed by 0 bases and J by 0 bases, leaving 10 bases between them. The CDR3 totals 15 residues. The rearrangement uses TRBV5-1 and TRBJ2-7; D perhaps matches TRBD1 (5 bases). The sequenced material came from peripheral blood. This TCR was recovered from a woman in her seventies who had recovered from COVID-19. The chain's CDR3 is CASSLGQQVSYEQYF. In DNA, the CDR3 is TGCGCCAGCAGCTTGGGACAGCAAGTCTCCTACGAGCAGTACTTC.